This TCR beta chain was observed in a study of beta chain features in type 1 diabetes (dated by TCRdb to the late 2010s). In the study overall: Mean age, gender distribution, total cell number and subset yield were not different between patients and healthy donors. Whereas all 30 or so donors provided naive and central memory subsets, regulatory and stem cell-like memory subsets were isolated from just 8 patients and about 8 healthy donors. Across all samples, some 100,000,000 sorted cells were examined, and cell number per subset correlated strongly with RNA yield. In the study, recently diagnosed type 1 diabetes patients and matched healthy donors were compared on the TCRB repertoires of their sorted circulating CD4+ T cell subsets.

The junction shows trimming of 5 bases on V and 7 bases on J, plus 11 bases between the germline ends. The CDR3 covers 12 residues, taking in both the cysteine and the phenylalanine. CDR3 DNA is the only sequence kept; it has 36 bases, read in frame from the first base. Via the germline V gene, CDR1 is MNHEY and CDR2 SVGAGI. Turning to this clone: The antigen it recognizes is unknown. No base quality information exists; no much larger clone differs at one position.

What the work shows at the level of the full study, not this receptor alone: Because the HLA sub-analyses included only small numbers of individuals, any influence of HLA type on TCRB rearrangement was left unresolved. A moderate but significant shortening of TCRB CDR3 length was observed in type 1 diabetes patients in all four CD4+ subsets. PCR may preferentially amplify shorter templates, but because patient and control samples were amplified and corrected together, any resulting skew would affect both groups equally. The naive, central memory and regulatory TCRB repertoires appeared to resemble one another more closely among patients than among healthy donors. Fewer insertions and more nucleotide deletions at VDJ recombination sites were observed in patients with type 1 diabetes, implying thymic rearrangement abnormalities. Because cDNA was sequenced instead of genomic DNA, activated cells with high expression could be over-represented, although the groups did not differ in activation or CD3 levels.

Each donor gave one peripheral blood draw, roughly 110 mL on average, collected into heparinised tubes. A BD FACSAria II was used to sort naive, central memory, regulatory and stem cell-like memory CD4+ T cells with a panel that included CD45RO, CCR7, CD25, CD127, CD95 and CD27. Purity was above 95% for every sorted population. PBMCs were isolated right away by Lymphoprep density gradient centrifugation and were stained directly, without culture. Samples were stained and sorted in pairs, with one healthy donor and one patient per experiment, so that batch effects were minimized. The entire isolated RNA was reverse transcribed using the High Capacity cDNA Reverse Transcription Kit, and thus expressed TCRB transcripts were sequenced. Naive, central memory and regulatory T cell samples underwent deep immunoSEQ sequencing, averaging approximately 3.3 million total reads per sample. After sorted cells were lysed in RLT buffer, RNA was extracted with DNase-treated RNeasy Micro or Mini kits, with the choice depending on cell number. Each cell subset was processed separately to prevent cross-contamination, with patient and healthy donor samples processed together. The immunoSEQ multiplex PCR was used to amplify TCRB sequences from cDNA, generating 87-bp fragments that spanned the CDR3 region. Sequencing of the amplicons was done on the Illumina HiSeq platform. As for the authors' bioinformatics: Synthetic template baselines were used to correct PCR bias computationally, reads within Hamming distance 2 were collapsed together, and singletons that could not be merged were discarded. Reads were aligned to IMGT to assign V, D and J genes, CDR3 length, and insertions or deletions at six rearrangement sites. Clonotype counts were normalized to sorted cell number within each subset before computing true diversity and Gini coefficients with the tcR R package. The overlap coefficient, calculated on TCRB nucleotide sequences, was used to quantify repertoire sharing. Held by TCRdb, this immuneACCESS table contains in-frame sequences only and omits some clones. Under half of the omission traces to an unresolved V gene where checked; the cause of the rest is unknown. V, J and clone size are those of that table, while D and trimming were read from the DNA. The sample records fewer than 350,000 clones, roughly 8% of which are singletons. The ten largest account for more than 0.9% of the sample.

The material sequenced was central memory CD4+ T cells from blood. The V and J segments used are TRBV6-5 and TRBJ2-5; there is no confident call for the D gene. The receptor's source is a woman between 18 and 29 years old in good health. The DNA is TGTGCCAGCAGTCTTAGGACGGCGACCCAGTACTTC. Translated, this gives CASSLRTATQYF.